This T cell receptor (beta chain) was sequenced during a study of T cell responses to AZD1222 COVID-19 vaccine. Whole-study findings and limits: Along spike, vaccine-associated CD4 TCRs were found throughout, with dominance at 160-218 and 743-854. Epitopes outside B.1.351 and B.1.1.7 mutated regions reportedly drew nearly half of spike TCRs. Donors skewed white British and female; clonal diversity was possibly underestimated. Spike-specific TCR repertoires showed rising breadth and depth after two AZD1222 doses.

Generated by immunoSEQ multiplex PCR, the TCRdb table keeps only in-frame clones and is missing some. There are about 140,000 clones in the sample; approximately 88% occur only once, and under 5.5% lies in the top ten. The CDR3 runs 15 residues. The germline CDR1 and CDR2 sequences are MNHNS and SASEGT. Trimming removed 1 base from V and 8 bases from J, with 17 bases in between. On this clone: No antigen is known for it.

This specimen was peripheral blood, taken 28 days after the second dose of the MenACWY control vaccine. The clonotype comes from an adult who received the MenACWY meningococcal vaccine as a control. V gene TRBV6-1 combines with J gene TRBJ1-2, with a possible D match to TRBD1 (5 bases). The CDR3 region is CASSEGSGTSEGYTF. The CDR3 nucleotides read TGTGCCAGCAGTGAAGGTTCCGGGACGTCGGAAGGCTACACCTTC.